Reported below is one T cell receptor (beta chain). This sample was included in a study of OX40 agonist ivuxolimab in advanced cancers. This table comes from immunoSEQ multiplex PCR, and its TCRdb copy is limited to in-frame clones, with some not included. The sample includes 7,000 to 7,500 clones, around 86% seen only once; the top ten take around 67%. The CDR3 contains 15 residues. Trimming cost V 3 bases and J 1 base, with 12 bases left between them. Germline assignment: CDR1 SGHTA and CDR2 FQGNSA. The sequencing used CD4+ or CD8+ T cells sorted from blood, collected in a trial of the OX40 agonist ivuxolimab. The V call is TRBV7-2, the J call TRBJ1-1; D is undetermined. The source of this sequence is an adult with an advanced solid tumor such as melanoma, head and neck, liver or kidney cancer. The CDR3 is CASSFSLAGNTEAFF. The DNA for the CDR3 is TGTGCCAGCAGCTTTTCCCTCGCGGGGAACACTGAAGCTTTCTTT.